Shown below are 18 T cell receptor beta chains from a single sample sequenced in a study of cytomegalovirus exposure and HLA in healthy donors. PCR was performed using 60 Vbeta and 13 Jbeta primers. Method: immunoSEQ multiplex PCR; TCRdb's copy keeps in-frame clones and lacks some. The sample lists some 150,000 clones, around 80% occurring once. The sample taken for sequencing was PBMCs. The receptors stem from a man in his forties in good health and CMV-seronegative.

The rearrangement links TRBV7-9 to TRBJ2-3; 7 bases match TRBD2. Germline loops: CDR1 SEHNR, CDR2 FQNEAQ (reference sequence). CDR3 length: 16 amino acids. The V gene end was trimmed by 4 bases and the J gene end by 3 bases; junction bases not matched to a gene: 10. The CDR3 DNA is TGTGCCAGCAGCTCCCCCTCAAGCGGGAAGACAGATACGCAGTATTTT. Encoded protein: CASSSPSSGKTDTQYF.

The CDR3 bases are TGCAGCTCATCGGAGGGACAGGTCTATGGCTACACCTTC. Translating gives CSSSEGQVYGYTF. The chain links TRBV29-1 to TRBJ1-2, with TRBD1 identical over 8 bases. With V trimmed by 8 bases and J by 4 bases, 9 bases remained unmatched. Germline CDR1 SQVTM, CDR2 ANQGSEA. The CDR3 runs 13 residues.

The chain recombines TRBV5-1 with TRBJ2-3; TRBD2 matches at 11 bases. Looked up from germline, CDR1 is SGHRS and CDR2 is YFSETQ. The junction had 4 bases not matched to a gene; V was cut back by 2 bases and J by 5 bases. The CDR3 spans 15 residues. CDR3 amino acids: CASSLLAGDVDTQYF. The CDR3, as DNA: TGCGCCAGCAGCTTACTAGCGGGAGATGTAGATACGCAGTATTTT.

Points on this clone: One junction end does not reproduce the germline sequence, and a read error may be involved. The chain is built from TRBV5-1 and TRBJ1-1; D possibly corresponds to TRBD1 (5 bases). This CDR3 is 14 amino acids long. Germline V gives CDR1 SGHRS, CDR2 YFSETQ. The CDR3 loop reads CASSLLSGNAEAFF. CDR3 coding DNA: TGCGCCAGCAGCTTGCTCTCAGGGAACGCTGAAGCTTTCTTT.

The chain has TRBV29-1 and TRBJ2-3, with 8 positions matching TRBD2. CDR1 and CDR2 from the germline V gene are SQVTM and ANQGSEA. The V and J ends lost 6 bases and 5 bases, in that order; junction bases with no gene match: 13. The CDR3 runs 15 residues. CDR3 residues: CSVGGGGLSGDTQYF. Written as DNA, the CDR3 is TGCAGCGTCGGGGGGGGAGGGTTGAGTGGAGATACGCAGTATTTT.

The chain combines TRBV19 with TRBJ2-7; 7 bases are a match to TRBD2. Looked up from germline, CDR1 is LNHDA and CDR2 is SQIVND (reference sequence). The trim removed 6 bases at V and 4 bases at J, leaving 12 bases unmatched. This CDR3 is 15 amino acids long. DNA of the CDR3: TGTGCCAGTAGGCGGATGGCGGGAGAGAAGTACGAGCAGTACTTC. Protein product: CASRRMAGEKYEQYF.

CDR3 coding DNA: TGCAGCGTTGCTAAACCCGACAGGGGGCGGGACAGTCAGTACTTC. Protein product: CSVAKPDRGRDSQYF. V gene TRBV29-1 combines with J gene TRBJ2-4, with 10 bases lining up with TRBD1. Per the germline V gene, CDR1 is SQVTM and CDR2 is ANQGSEA. The CDR3 is made up of 15 amino acids. Trimming cost V 4 bases and J 12 bases; bases outside gene matches: 15.

The gene calls are TRBV7-2 and TRBJ2-6, with a possible D match to TRBD1 (5 bases). Trimming pared 0 bases from V and 1 base from J, leaving 7 bases between. Germline V lookup: CDR1 SGHTA, CDR2 FQGNSA. CDR3 size: 16 residues. The CDR3 here is CASSLAGPSGANVLTF. CDR3 in DNA: TGTGCCAGCAGCTTAGCGGGGCCGTCTGGGGCCAACGTCCTGACTTTC.

The genes are TRBV4-2 and TRBJ2-4, with TRBD2 matching 9 bases. The CDR3 covers 17 residues. Germline-derived CDR1 and CDR2 are LGHNA and YNFKEQ. V was clipped by 0 bases and J by 0 bases; unmatched bases: 3. The CDR3 nucleotides are TGTGCCAGCAGCCAAGAACTAGCGGGCATAGCCAAAAACATTCAGTACTTC. Protein sequence: CASSQELAGIAKNIQYF.

This chain links TRBV10-3 with TRBJ1-3; weak D call: TRBD1 (6 bases). The CDR3 covers 14 residues. The V gene lost 5 bases and the J gene lost 3 bases, with 11 bases spanning the gap. The germline V gene encodes CDR1 ENHRY and CDR2 SYGVKD. The CDR3 nucleotides read TGTGCCATCAGTTTTACAGGGAGTGGAAACACCATATATTTT. Translation: CAISFTGSGNTIYF.

This clone was seen a handful of times. The chain couples TRBV11-2 to TRBJ2-1; D uncertain. There are 14 residues in the CDR3. Trimming took 5 bases from V and 4 from J, leaving 12 bases between them. Germline V gives CDR1 SGHAT, CDR2 FQNNGV. The DNA of the CDR3 is TGTGCCAGCAGCCTCGAAGGAGTTTACAATGAGCAGTTCTTC. This codes for CASSLEGVYNEQFF.

This clone is a singleton in its sample. V is TRBV11-1 and J is TRBJ1-3, with unresolved D. V gave up 0 bases and J gave up 2 bases, with 11 bases separating them. CDR1 SGHAT and CDR2 FQDESV come from the germline V gene (reference sequence). The CDR3 runs to 16 residues. CDR3 protein: CASSLADFPAGNTIYF. The CDR3 nucleotides are TGTGCCAGCAGCTTAGCGGACTTCCCAGCTGGAAACACCATATATTTT. The full variable domain, in which reference TRBV11-1 and TRBJ1-3 provide the parts outside the CDR3, is EAEVAQSPRYKITEKSQAVAFWCDPISGHATLYWYRQILGQGPELLVQFQDESVVDDSQLPKDRFSAERLKGVDSTLKIQPAELGDSAMYLCASSLADFPAGNTIYFGEGSWLTVV.

There are a few counts of this clone. V gene TRBV27 combines with J gene TRBJ1-4; TRBD1 is a possible D gene (5 bases). Germline V gene sequence: CDR1 MNHEY, CDR2 SMNVEV (reference sequence). The CDR3 has 13 residues. Trimming removed 3 bases at V and 5 bases at J, with 7 bases between. The chain's CDR3 is CASSFSGNEKLFF. In DNA, the CDR3 is TGTGCCAGCAGTTTTTCAGGGAATGAAAAACTGTTTTTT.

The chain links TRBV7-2 to TRBJ1-2; no reliable D call. V lost 1 base and J 0 bases, leaving 12 bases between the germline ends. The CDR3 is 16 residues long. Germline CDR1 is SGHTA and CDR2 is FQGNSA. The CDR3 DNA reads as TGTGCCAGCAGCTTAGAGTCTGGAGGCCCTAACTATGGCTACACCTTC. Amino acids: CASSLESGGPNYGYTF.

The chain combines TRBV27 with TRBJ1-3; D perhaps matches TRBD1 (5 bases). Trimming left V 6 bases short and J 4 bases short, with 13 bases between. The length of the CDR3 is 14 residues. Germline CDR1 reads MNHEY; CDR2 reads SMNVEV (reference sequence). The CDR3 reads CASSPLGQGNTIYF. In nucleotides, the CDR3 is TGTGCCAGCAGCCCGCTGGGGCAGGGAAACACCATATATTTT.

The chain links TRBV7-2 to TRBJ2-7, with 9 positions matching TRBD1. Germline V gives CDR1 SGHTA, CDR2 FQGNSA. CDR3 length: 15 amino acids. The V segment lost 5 bases and the J segment 0 bases; nucleotides outside the gene matches: 5. CDR3 DNA sequence: TGTGCCAGCAGCAGCGGGACAGGGAGCTCCTACGAGCAGTACTTC. Its protein is CASSSGTGSSYEQYF.

In its sample, this clone was seen a few times. This chain links TRBV4-2 with TRBJ2-1; 7 bases are shared with TRBD1. Germline CDR1 reads LGHNA; CDR2 reads YNFKEQ. CDR3 size: 13 residues. V trimming: 2 bases; J trimming: 6 bases; junction bases outside the gene matches: 1. The CDR3 DNA reads TGTGCCAGCAGCCAAAGGGGGCCCAATGAGCAGTTCTTC. Protein product: CASSQRGPNEQFF.

The genes are TRBV29-1 and TRBJ1-4; the D is unclear. The V gene lost 7 bases and the J gene lost 4 bases, with 16 bases spanning the gap. The CDR3 has 14 amino acids. Germline CDR1 reads SQVTM; CDR2 reads ANQGSEA. CDR3 DNA sequence: TGCAGCGCCCGGCGAGGCAGCGTTAATGAAAAACTGTTTTTT. It translates to CSARRGSVNEKLFF. The entire variable domain, with the rest obtained from reference TRBV29-1 and TRBJ1-4, is as follows: SAVISQKPSRDICQRGTSLTIQCQVDSQVTMMFWYRQQPGQSLTLIATANQGSEATYESGFVIDKFPISRPNLTFSTLTVSNMSPEDSSIYLCSARRGSVNEKLFFGSGTQLSVL.